This TCR beta chain was sequenced during a study of control samples from healthy donors and cancer patients. The data were produced by immunoSEQ multiplex PCR, yet TCRdb's version contains in-frame clones alone and is incomplete. This sample yields around 53,000 clones, of which about 86% are seen a single time; approximately 2.6% belongs to the top ten. CDR1 MDHEN and CDR2 SYDVKM come from the germline V gene. The germline V and J ends were trimmed by 5 bases and 7 bases, with 20 bases remaining between them. The CDR3 loop spans 15 amino acids. The chain couples TRBV28 to TRBJ1-2; D gene uncertain. The source of this sequence is a woman in her 50s with lung cancer. Sequencing was done on a sample of PBMCs. The DNA for the CDR3 is TGTGCCAGCAGTGGGCTTGGGCTGTTTGGAGGTGGCTACACCTTC. Translated: CASSGLGLFGGGYTF.